Shown below are 15 T cell receptor beta chains from a single sample sequenced in a study of somatic mutations in cytotoxic T cells in rheumatoid arthritis. Using immunoSEQ multiplex PCR, the repertoire was profiled, and TCRdb retains in-frame clones only, with some absent. The sample includes around 6,400 clones, about 72% of them seen just once. Sequencing was performed on CD8+ T cells sorted from blood. These receptors were collected from a woman between 50 and 59 years old in good health.

The V gene is TRBV7-9, the J gene TRBJ1-4; 7 bases agree with TRBD1. The germline CDR1 and CDR2 sequences are SEHNR and FQNEAQ (reference sequence). Germline trimming cut 2 bases from V and 6 bases from J; bases unmatched to any gene: 6. The CDR3 runs to 15 residues. The CDR3 DNA is TGTGCCAGCAGCTTACCCTCCGGACAGGATGAAAAACTGTTTTTT. This sequence encodes CASSLPSGQDEKLFF.

In this sample, this clone turned up a few times. J is TRBJ1-4 and V is TRBV29-1; 9 bases are a match to TRBD1. Germline CDR1 and CDR2: SQVTM and ANQGSEA. CDR3 length: 14 amino acids. V was clipped by 4 bases and J by 7 bases; unmatched bases: 7. CDR3: CSVAGQGRSEKLFF. In DNA form, the CDR3 reads TGCAGCGTTGCGGGACAGGGCAGGAGTGAAAAACTGTTTTTT.

The chain has TRBV19 and TRBJ1-1; D might be TRBD1 (6 bases). Trimming pared 11 bases from V and 4 bases from J, leaving 17 bases between. The CDR3 totals 13 residues. CDR1 is LNHDA, CDR2 SQIVND, per germline (reference sequence). Here the CDR3 reads CASGQGMGTEAFF. The CDR3, as DNA: TGTGCCTCCGGGCAGGGGATGGGCACTGAAGCTTTCTTT.

This clone was recorded only once. V and J are TRBV2 and TRBJ1-4; TRBD1 might be the D (5 bases). The CDR3 extends over 15 amino acids. V shed 3 bases and J shed 8 bases, with 16 bases lying between them. Germline V lookup: CDR1 SNHLY, CDR2 FYNNEI. Written as DNA, the CDR3 is TGTGCCAGCAGTGAGATTACTACCCGGGGGGAAAAACTGTTTTTT. It translates to CASSEITTRGEKLFF.

The rearrangement joins TRBV6-5 to TRBJ1-1, with a tentative D call TRBD1 (5 bases). The CDR3 covers 16 residues. V lost 4 bases, J lost 1 base, and 16 bases lay in between. From germline, CDR1 is MNHEY and CDR2 SVGAGI. The CDR3 bases are TGTGCCAGCAGTTCAACTCTACGACAGAAGAACACTGAAGCTTTCTTT. Translated: CASSSTLRQKNTEAFF.

The chain combines TRBV19 with TRBJ1-1; D is ambiguous. Trimming left V 3 bases short and J 1 base short, with 18 bases between. Germline V gene sequence: CDR1 LNHDA, CDR2 SQIVND (reference sequence). The CDR3 covers 17 residues. This CDR3 reads CASSIAGPGMRNTEAFF. The CDR3 DNA is TGTGCCAGTAGTATTGCTGGGCCCGGAATGCGGAACACTGAAGCTTTCTTT.

The V gene is TRBV19, the J gene TRBJ1-1; no firm D call. Germline CDR1 LNHDA, CDR2 SQIVND (reference sequence). CDR3 size: 11 residues. V was pared by 8 bases and J by 5 bases, with 9 bases between. In nucleotides, the CDR3 is TGTGCCAGTGCTATCGGGACTGAAGCTTTCTTT. Encoded protein: CASAIGTEAFF.

Judged by abundance, this clone is medium-sized. The chain couples TRBV5-1 to TRBJ1-1; D remains unclear. Germline CDR1 and CDR2: SGHRS and YFSETQ. The CDR3 is 14 amino acids. Trimming removed 0 bases from V and 8 bases from J, with 14 bases in between. CDR3: CASSLAGILPEAFF. The CDR3 DNA is TGCGCCAGCAGCTTGGCGGGGATTCTTCCCGAAGCTTTCTTT.

J is TRBJ2-3 and V is TRBV5-4; D remains ambiguous. CDR1 SGHNT and CDR2 YYREEE come from the germline V gene (reference sequence). V was clipped by 4 bases and J by 2 bases, with 5 bases between them. This CDR3 contains 12 residues. CDR3 nucleotides: TGTGCCAGCAGCCCGTACACAGATACGCAGTATTTT. The encoded protein is CASSPYTDTQYF.

V and J are TRBV19 and TRBJ2-1; 9 bases agree with TRBD2. CDR1 and CDR2 from the germline V gene are LNHDA and SQIVND (reference sequence). The CDR3 length is 15 residues. Germline trimming cut 4 bases from V and 4 bases from J; bases unmatched to any gene: 5. The CDR3 is CASSRASGAYNEQFF. CDR3 in DNA: TGTGCCAGTAGTAGGGCTAGCGGGGCATACAATGAGCAGTTCTTC.

This chain connects TRBV14 to TRBJ2-5; 10 bases are a match to TRBD2. This CDR3 has 15 amino acids. The germline V gene encodes CDR1 SGHDN and CDR2 FVKESK. Unmatched junction bases numbered 7, after V lost 4 bases and J lost 5 bases. The CDR3 DNA reads TGTGCCAGCAGCCTCAGCCTAGCGGGGGTTGAGACCCAGTACTTC. Its protein product is CASSLSLAGVETQYF.

The chain couples TRBV7-9 to TRBJ2-5; 8 bases match TRBD1. Germline V gene data show CDR1 as SEHNR and CDR2 as FQNEAQ (reference sequence). J gave up 5 bases and V 1 base, and 6 bases lay outside the gene matches. This CDR3 has 15 amino acids. Here the CDR3 reads CASSLGVTGGETQYF. CDR3 DNA sequence: TGTGCCAGCAGCTTAGGTGTAACAGGGGGTGAGACCCAGTACTTC.

In its sample, this clone was seen once. This rearrangement joins TRBV7-9 to TRBJ2-1; 9 bases match TRBD1. CDR1 and CDR2 from the germline V gene are SEHNR and FQNEAQ (reference sequence). Losses at the gene ends were 5 bases for V and 1 base for J; bases not matched to a gene: 6. This CDR3 has 16 amino acids. The CDR3 here is CASSVGTGWSYNEQFF. CDR3 coding DNA: TGTGCCAGCAGCGTAGGGACAGGGTGGTCCTACAATGAGCAGTTCTTC.

The genes are TRBV6-4 and TRBJ2-3; 10 bases are a match to TRBD2. CDR3 length: 15 amino acids. V gave up 2 bases and J gave up 1 base; unmatched junction bases: 0. CDR1 is MRHNA and CDR2 is SNTAGT in the germline V gene. CDR3 sequence reads: CASSDLAGGTDTQYF. CDR3 coding DNA: TGTGCCAGCAGTGACCTAGCGGGGGGCACAGATACGCAGTATTTT.

The chain uses TRBV9 and TRBJ1-1; TRBD1 matches 7 bases. The CDR3 totals 16 residues. In germline, CDR1 is SGDLS, CDR2 YYNGEE. Trimming took 0 bases from V and 4 from J; bases not matched to a gene: 9. In nucleotides, the CDR3 is TGTGCCAGCAGCGTAGGGAAGGGGGCAGGGACCACTGAAGCTTTCTTT. It specifies CASSVGKGAGTTEAFF.